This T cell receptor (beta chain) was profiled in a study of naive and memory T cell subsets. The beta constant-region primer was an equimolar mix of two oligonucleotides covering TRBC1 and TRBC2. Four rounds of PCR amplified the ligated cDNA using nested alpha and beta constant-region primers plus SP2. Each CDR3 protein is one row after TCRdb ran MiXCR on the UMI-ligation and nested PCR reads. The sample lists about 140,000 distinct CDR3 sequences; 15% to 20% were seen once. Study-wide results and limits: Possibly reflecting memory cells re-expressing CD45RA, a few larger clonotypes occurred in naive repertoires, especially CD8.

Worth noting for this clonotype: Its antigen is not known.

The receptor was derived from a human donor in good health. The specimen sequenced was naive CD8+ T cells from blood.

The CDR3 loop is CASSQDWGSAGTQYF. For the CDR3, the DNA is TGCGCCAGCAGCCAAGACTGGGGGTCGGCGGGGACCCAGTACTTC. The J gene is TRBJ2-5, the V gene TRBV4-3; D tentatively fits TRBD1 or TRBD2 (5 bases each). Germline assignment: CDR1 LGHNA and CDR2 YSLEER. Trimming took 0 bases from V and 7 from J, leaving 15 bases between them. The CDR3 is 15 residues long.